This note documents a single T cell receptor beta chain sequence. The antigen is not known. This record belongs to a study of T cell repertoires in cytomegalovirus infection. Looking at the study overall: An indication of both CMV infection and matching HLA type came from public TCR beta signatures.

TCRdb re-called the reads with MiXCR, one entry per CDR3 protein. The sample records hundreds of thousands of distinct CDR3 sequences, around 32% being singletons. Study outcomes and limitations: Dominating the ex vivo response were HLA-C-restricted CMV-specific TCR beta clonotypes. Based on cumulative public TCR beta family frequency, carriers of CMV plus the relevant HLA were identified.

The ends were cut back, 6 bases at V and 4 bases at J, with 16 bases in the middle. The germline V gene has CDR1 MNHEY and CDR2 SMNVEV (reference sequence). This CDR3 has 14 residues. This receptor was identified in a human donor in good health (CMV status not recorded). Some clones in this sample may be carry-over from other donors' samples. J is TRBJ2-7 and V is TRBV27; D remains unclear. The specimen comprised cultured PBMCs, sampled from culture after CMV antigen stimulation. The CDR3 here is CASSAGFVGYEQYF. CDR3 sequence (DNA): TGTGCCAGCAGCGCAGGATTCGTGGGTTACGAGCAGTACTTC.